Included here is one T cell receptor beta chain sequence, with context. This CDR3 spans 15 amino acids. CDR1 and CDR2 (germline): KGHSH, LQKENI. V shed 0 bases and J 4 bases; nucleotides not matched to a gene: 5. The source of the sample is a study of blood T cell repertoires in COVID-19. Whole-study context: Sites across the United States, Italy and Spain contributed samples from acute and convalescent COVID-19. Sources were T cells, B-cell-depleted T cells, or PBMCs; the material itself was cDNA or gDNA.

In the authors' workflow: Reference gene primer amplification gave estimated nucleated cell counts. Here immunoSEQ multiplex PCR was the method, and the copy in TCRdb shows in-frame clones only, minus some. D and trimming were read from the DNA, whereas the V and J calls and clone size are those reported in that table. The sample lists 150,000 to 200,000 clones, about 88% occurring once. V and J are TRBV18 and TRBJ1-1; 7 bases agree with TRBD1. The sequence was obtained from a man aged 18 to 29 with acute or convalescent COVID-19. Sequencing input: peripheral blood. The CDR3 loop is CASSPPFRQGTEAFF. DNA for the CDR3: TGTGCCAGCTCACCACCGTTTAGACAGGGCACTGAAGCTTTCTTT.